This is a list of T cell receptor beta chains from one sample in a study of blood T cell repertoires in COVID-19. Data came from immunoSEQ multiplex PCR; TCRdb stores just in-frame clones and leaves some out. This sample carries tens of thousands of clones, around four fifths of them seen once, and the ten largest clones take more than 2.5%. Material: peripheral blood. These receptors were obtained from a man aged 50 to 60 with acute or convalescent COVID-19. Both conserved end residues are part of each CDR3. A D gene is named only where the DNA matches it firmly. Where a row states a size, it is once, few, many or the class of an expanded clone; other rows omit it.

clone_size,j_call,v_call,d_call,cdr3_aa,cdr3_nt
NA,TRBJ2-1,TRBV19,TRBD2,CASTHPGLAGGGEQFF,TGTGCCAGTACCCACCCGGGACTAGCGGGAGGAGGAGAGCAGTTCTTC
NA,TRBJ2-7,TRBV5-6,NA,CASSLGASYEQYF,TGTGCCAGCAGCTTGGGAGCTTCCTACGAGCAGTACTTC
NA,TRBJ2-7,TRBV5-6,TRBD2,CASSLAELYEQYF,TGTGCCAGCAGTCTAGCGGAGCTCTACGAGCAGTACTTC
NA,TRBJ1-2,TRBV7-8,TRBD1,CASSAGTESYGYTF,TGTGCCAGCAGCGCCGGGACAGAGAGCTATGGCTACACCTTC
NA,TRBJ2-7,TRBV4-1,NA,CASSQDGTSPGYEQYF,TGCGCCAGCAGCCAGGACGGGACTTCCCCGGGTTACGAGCAGTACTTC
NA,TRBJ1-2,TRBV4-2,NA,CASSQDSYGYTF,TGTGCCAGCAGCCAAGATAGCTATGGCTACACCTTC
few,TRBJ1-6,TRBV6-2/TRBV6-3,NA,CASSYDGVSSPLHF,TGTGCCAGCAGTTACGACGGGGTGAGTTCACCCCTCCACTTT
NA,TRBJ2-1,TRBV7-3,NA,CASSLDGGPYNEQFF,TGTGCCAGCAGCTTAGACGGGGGGCCCTACAATGAGCAGTTCTTC
once,TRBJ2-7,TRBV9,NA,CASSRTGHIDEQYF,TGTGCCAGCAGCAGAACAGGGCACATCGACGAGCAGTACTTC
NA,TRBJ1-2,TRBV5-5,NA,CASSWEVGANYGYTF,TGTGCCAGCAGTTGGGAGGTAGGAGCTAACTATGGCTACACCTTC
once,TRBJ1-2,TRBV4-2,NA,CASSQVGDQSGGGYTF,TGTGCCAGCAGCCAAGTCGGCGACCAAAGCGGGGGTGGCTACACCTTC
once,TRBJ2-2,TRBV19,TRBD1,CASSRAGGNTGELFF,TGTGCCAGTAGTCGGGCAGGGGGCAACACCGGGGAGCTGTTTTTT
once,TRBJ2-7,TRBV6-5,NA,CASKTDLSSYEQYF,TGTGCCAGCAAAACAGACCTTAGCTCCTACGAGCAGTACTTC
once,TRBJ2-3,TRBV5-1,TRBD2,CASSFGTSGDTQYF,TGCGCCAGCAGCTTTGGGACTAGCGGAGATACGCAGTATTTT
NA,TRBJ1-1,TRBV1,NA,CTSSQDEEEAEAFF,TGCACCAGCAGCCAAGATGAGGAGGAGGCTGAAGCTTTCTTT
NA,TRBJ2-1,TRBV4-1,NA,CASSQGKGPTRSRHNEQFF,TGCGCCAGCAGCCAAGGGAAAGGTCCGACCCGGTCGAGGCACAATGAGCAGTTCTTC
NA,TRBJ1-2,TRBV9,TRBD1,CASSVGPGGNGYTF,TGTGCCAGCAGCGTCGGGCCAGGGGGTAATGGCTACACCTTC
NA,TRBJ2-4,TRBV28,TRBD2,CASSLSSSVNRLAGINIQYF,TGTGCCAGCAGTCTCAGCTCTTCAGTTAACAGACTAGCGGGAATCAACATTCAGTACTTC
NA,TRBJ1-1,TRBV2,NA,CASSQGGWTEAFF,TGTGCCAGCAGTCAGGGTGGGTGGACTGAAGCTTTCTTT
NA,TRBJ2-3,TRBV7-3,TRBD2,CASSLYAAGNTDTQYF,TGTGCCAGCAGCTTATACGCAGCGGGGAACACAGATACGCAGTATTTT
few,TRBJ1-1,TRBV11-2,TRBD1,CASSLGWTGGMNTEAFF,TGTGCCAGCAGCTTAGGGTGGACAGGGGGCATGAACACTGAAGCTTTCTTT
few,TRBJ2-7,TRBV2,TRBD2,CASRWTSAIYEQYF,TGTGCCAGCAGATGGACTAGCGCCATCTACGAGCAGTACTTC
NA,TRBJ1-2,TRBV19,NA,CASTPQARLNYGYTF,TGTGCCAGTACCCCCCAGGCCAGACTAAACTATGGCTACACCTTC
NA,TRBJ2-2,TRBV28,NA,CASTLGVNTGELFF,TGTGCCAGCACCCTCGGGGTGAACACCGGGGAGCTGTTTTTT
NA,TRBJ2-7,TRBV19,NA,CASSLRGTYEQYF,TGTGCCAGTAGCCTCCGGGGTACCTACGAGCAGTACTTC
few,TRBJ2-3,TRBV5-1,TRBD2,CASSLVLGGTQYF,TGCGCCAGCAGCTTGGTGTTGGGGGGGACGCAGTATTTT
NA,TRBJ2-7,TRBV28,NA,CASTSRAITYEQYF,TGTGCCAGCACTTCCAGGGCGATTACCTACGAGCAGTACTTC
NA,TRBJ1-3,TRBV6-5,TRBD1,CASSLIGTVPGNTIYF,TGTGCCAGCAGTTTGATTGGGACAGTACCTGGAAACACCATATATTTT
once,TRBJ1-2,TRBV5-4,TRBD1,CASRPGQGDGYTF,TGTGCCAGCAGGCCGGGACAGGGGGATGGCTACACCTTC
once,TRBJ2-1,TRBV19,NA,CASIGLSSGEQFF,TGTGCCAGTATCGGACTCTCTTCCGGGGAGCAGTTCTTC
NA,TRBJ2-1,TRBV6-6,NA,CASSYRVSSYNEQFF,TGTGCCAGCAGTTACCGGGTTAGCTCCTACAATGAGCAGTTCTTC
NA,TRBJ2-2,TRBV27,NA,CASSSPGSGELFF,TGTGCCAGCAGTTCCCCGGGGTCCGGGGAGCTGTTTTTT
NA,TRBJ1-2,TRBV2,TRBD1,CASKGTGYGYTF,TGTGCCAGCAAGGGGACAGGGTATGGCTACACCTTC
NA,TRBJ2-5,TRBV5-1,TRBD1,CASSLGGGTGGQETQYF,TGCGCCAGCAGCTTGGGAGGCGGGACAGGGGGTCAAGAGACCCAGTACTTC
NA,TRBJ2-4,TRBV28,NA,CASSSGEAKNIQYF,TGTGCCAGCAGTTCGGGGGAAGCCAAAAACATTCAGTACTTC
NA,TRBJ2-5,TRBV4-1,NA,CASSQVANTQETQYF,TGCGCCAGCAGCCAAGTCGCAAACACCCAAGAGACCCAGTACTTC